These T cell receptor beta chains were read from a single sample in a study of shared clonotypes between healthy human individuals. Produced via immunoSEQ multiplex PCR; TCRdb's table is partial and in-frame only. The table lists about 980,000 clones, approximately 80% of them singletons. The specimen sequenced was memory CD4+ T cells sorted from blood. All receptors derive from a man younger than 35 in good health. CDR3s include the opening cysteine and the closing phenylalanine or tryptophan. Each record gives: D gene, clone size, J gene, V gene, CDR3 protein, CDR3 DNA. The D gene is left open where the match is weak. The size field is filled for only some rows; it gives once, few, many or a size class.

NA | NA | TRBJ1-2 | TRBV28 | CASSPNQGNYGYTF | TGTGCCAGCAGTCCCAATCAGGGAAACTATGGCTACACCTTC
NA | NA | TRBJ2-7 | TRBV29-1 | CSVEGTSPQYF | TGCAGCGTTGAAGGGACATCCCCCCAGTACTTC
TRBD1 | NA | TRBJ1-4 | TRBV5-4 | CASSRPGGDEKLFF | TGTGCCAGCAGCCGACCAGGGGGCGATGAAAAACTGTTTTTT
NA | NA | TRBJ1-4 | TRBV2 | CASSEKGTREEKLFF | TGTGCCAGCAGTGAGAAGGGGACACGGGAGGAAAAACTGTTTTTT
NA | NA | TRBJ2-1 | TRBV5-4 | CASSTPSSLNEQFF | TGTGCCAGCAGCACCCCATCCTCACTTAATGAGCAGTTCTTC
TRBD2 | NA | TRBJ2-7 | TRBV30 | CAWSVGTSGDEQYF | TGTGCCTGGAGTGTAGGGACTAGTGGCGACGAGCAGTACTTC
TRBD1 | many | TRBJ2-7 | TRBV5-6 | CASSPTGTKGAVYEQYF | TGTGCCAGCAGCCCTACCGGTACGAAGGGGGCAGTTTACGAGCAGTACTTC
NA | NA | TRBJ1-2 | TRBV27 | CASSPSGYGYTF | TGTGCCAGCAGTCCGTCGGGCTATGGCTACACCTTC
TRBD2 | few | TRBJ2-3 | TRBV7-9 | CASSSPGPWTSGNTDTQYF | TGTGCCAGCAGCTCCCCGGGCCCCTGGACTAGCGGGAATACAGATACGCAGTATTTT
NA | NA | TRBJ2-7 | TRBV10-3 | CAISGRGNEQYF | TGTGCCATCAGTGGTCGGGGGAACGAGCAGTACTTC
TRBD2 | once | TRBJ2-1 | TRBV7-9 | CASSVQAGSSYNEQFF | TGTGCCAGCAGCGTACAAGCGGGAAGCTCCTACAATGAGCAGTTCTTC
NA | few | TRBJ1-6 | TRBV19 | CASSKPGRNNSPLHF | TGTGCCAGTAGTAAACCGGGACGGAATAATTCACCCCTCCACTTT
NA | NA | TRBJ1-3 | TRBV21-1 | CASSNTDRGTGNTIYF | TGTGCCAGCAGCAACACCGACAGGGGGACCGGAAACACCATATATTTT
NA | NA | TRBJ2-3 | TRBV11-2 | CASSSQGATDTQYF | TGTGCCAGCAGCTCCCAAGGGGCCACAGATACGCAGTATTTT
NA | NA | TRBJ2-1 | TRBV5-4 | CASSPAGTASYEQFF | TGTGCCAGCAGCCCTGCCGGGACCGCAAGCTATGAGCAGTTCTTC
NA | NA | TRBJ2-3 | TRBV18 | CASSPTGTGSTDTQYF | TGTGCCAGCTCACCTACGGGAACGGGCTCCACAGATACGCAGTATTTT
TRBD1 | NA | TRBJ2-1 | TRBV7-2 | CASSLTDRGVYNEQFF | TGTGCCAGCAGCTTAACGGACAGGGGCGTCTACAATGAGCAGTTCTTC
NA | NA | TRBJ2-3 | TRBV9 | CASSVVSGGTDTQYF | TGTGCCAGCAGCGTAGTATCGGGGGGCACAGATACGCAGTATTTT
NA | NA | TRBJ2-3 | TRBV19 | CASSVGHFTDTQYF | TGTGCCAGTAGTGTGGGGCACTTCACAGATACGCAGTATTTT
TRBD1 | NA | TRBJ2-3 | TRBV9 | CASSKTGFTDTQYF | TGTGCCAGCAGCAAGACAGGGTTCACAGATACGCAGTATTTT
NA | NA | TRBJ2-5 | TRBV7-8 | CASSQRMQETQYF | TGTGCCAGCAGCCAAAGGATGCAAGAGACCCAGTACTTC
TRBD2 | NA | TRBJ2-2 | TRBV30 | CAWVGSGGKSELFF | TGTGCCTGGGTCGGTAGCGGGGGGAAATCGGAGCTGTTTTTT
NA | NA | TRBJ2-6 | TRBV11-2 | CASSPQTSSGANVLTF | TGTGCCAGCAGCCCCCAGACTAGCTCTGGGGCCAACGTCCTGACTTTC
NA | NA | TRBJ2-3 | TRBV6-1 | CASSSAGYTDTQYF | TGTGCCAGCTCATCGGCAGGGTACACAGATACGCAGTATTTT
NA | NA | TRBJ1-1 | TRBV6-4 | CASRRGRDTEAFF | TGTGCCAGCAGAAGGGGGAGAGACACTGAAGCTTTCTTT
TRBD1 | NA | TRBJ1-2 | TRBV29-1 | CSASPGQATNYGYTF | TGCAGCGCTAGTCCAGGACAGGCAACCAACTATGGCTACACCTTC
TRBD1 | once | TRBJ1-6 | TRBV7-6 | CASSPDRGVGNSPLHF | TGTGCCAGCAGCCCGGACAGGGGGGTAGGCAATTCACCCCTCCACTTT
NA | few | TRBJ2-5 | TRBV21-1 | CASSRGEQGRQETQYF | TGTGCCAGCAGTAGAGGCGAACAGGGTCGTCAAGAGACCCAGTACTTC
NA | NA | TRBJ2-1 | TRBV7-9 | CASSPQKGLSYNEQFF | TGTGCCAGCAGCCCCCAAAAGGGACTGTCCTACAATGAGCAGTTCTTC
NA | few | TRBJ1-5 | TRBV18 | CASSPGQLSNQPQHF | TGTGCCAGCTCACCCGGACAGCTCAGCAATCAGCCCCAGCATTTT
NA | NA | TRBJ2-5 | TRBV5-1 | CASSLAADQETQYF | TGCGCCAGCAGCTTGGCCGCGGATCAAGAGACCCAGTACTTC
TRBD1 | NA | TRBJ1-2 | TRBV6-1 | CASSERTGPNYGYTF | TGTGCCAGCAGTGAAAGGACAGGTCCAAACTATGGCTACACCTTC
TRBD2 | NA | TRBJ2-1 | TRBV7-7 | CASSPSSGTSGPSYNEQFF | TGTGCTAGCAGCCCCTCCTCCGGGACTAGCGGGCCATCCTACAATGAGCAGTTCTTC
NA | NA | TRBJ2-7 | TRBV5-1 | CASSLAGTSKQYF | TGCGCCAGCAGCTTGGCCGGGACCTCCAAGCAGTACTTC
NA | NA | TRBJ1-5 | TRBV6-5 | CASRKQGRRNQPQHF | TGTGCCAGCAGGAAACAGGGCAGGAGGAATCAGCCCCAGCATTTT
NA | NA | TRBJ1-1 | TRBV10-3 | CAISEEPRDTEAFF | TGTGCCATCAGTGAGGAACCTCGGGACACTGAAGCTTTCTTT